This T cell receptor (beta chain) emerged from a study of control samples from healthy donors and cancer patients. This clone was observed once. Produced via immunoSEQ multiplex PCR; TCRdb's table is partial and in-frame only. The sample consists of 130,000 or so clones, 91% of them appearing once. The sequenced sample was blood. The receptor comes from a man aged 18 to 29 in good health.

CDR3 nucleotide sequence: TGCGCCAGCAGCCCCGAAGCAATGGGACAGGCAGCGTCCAGGTACACCTTC. As protein: CASSPEAMGQAASRYTF. The chain is built from TRBV4-1 and TRBJ1-2; 8 positions agree with TRBD1. The V segment lost 4 bases and the J segment 11 bases; nucleotides outside the gene matches: 21. Germline V gene data show CDR1 as MGHRA and CDR2 as YSYEKL. The CDR3 length is 17 residues.